The 18 T cell receptor beta chains below were found in one sample sequenced in a study of T cell clones after liver transplantation. Sequenced by immunoSEQ multiplex PCR; TCRdb stores in-frame clones only, minus some. The profile shows some 120,000 clones, 90% of them singletons. This sample comprised CD4+ T cells from blood, obtained 12 months after liver transplant. The receptors here all came from a human patient who received a liver transplant. These T cells may partly come from the graft donor.

This chain joins TRBV5-1 and TRBJ1-3; 7 bases align to TRBD1. CDR1 and CDR2 from the germline V gene are SGHRS and YFSETQ. V was clipped by 3 bases and J by 0 bases; unmatched bases: 3. CDR3 size: 15 residues. The CDR3 DNA is TGCGCCAGCAGCTCGGGACAGCCCTCTGGAAACACCATATATTTT. It is translated as CASSSGQPSGNTIYF.

The chain employs TRBV6-1 and TRBJ2-7; TRBD1 matches 7 bases. The CDR3 contains 14 residues. Per germline, CDR1 MNHNS and CDR2 SASEGT. V was clipped by 6 bases and J by 2 bases; unmatched bases: 7. The CDR3 protein is CASSWDRIAYEQYF. DNA for the CDR3: TGTGCCAGCAGCTGGGACAGAATAGCCTACGAGCAGTACTTC.

The rearrangement uses TRBV29-1 and TRBJ2-1; the match to TRBD2 covers 10 bases. The CDR3 spans 14 residues. The ends lost 4 bases at V and 6 bases at J; junction bases unmatched: 6. CDR1 and CDR2 (germline): SQVTM, ANQGSEA. This CDR3 reads CSVGGTSALNEQFF. CDR3 DNA: TGCAGCGTTGGGGGGACTAGCGCTCTCAATGAGCAGTTCTTC.

In this sample, this clone turned up once. CDR3 nucleotides: TGTGCCAGCAGTGAAGCAGCCAGGGAAGAGACCCAGTACTTC. Translation gives CASSEAAREETQYF. The rearrangement joins TRBV2 to TRBJ2-5; tentatively, D is TRBD1 (5 bases). Trimming stripped 0 bases from V and 3 bases from J, with 8 bases between. CDR1 SNHLY and CDR2 FYNNEI come from the germline V gene. This CDR3 region has 14 residues.

This chain links TRBV7-6 with TRBJ2-3; D ambiguous. This CDR3 contains 14 residues. V was shortened by 4 bases and J by 0 bases, with 8 bases between the two germline ends. CDR1 and CDR2 from the germline V gene are SGHVS and FNYEAQ. The chain's CDR3 is CASSSPYSTDTQYF. In DNA, the CDR3 is TGTGCCAGCAGCTCCCCCTATAGCACAGATACGCAGTATTTT.

The genes are TRBV19 and TRBJ1-2, with 9 bases aligning to TRBD1. Germline loops: CDR1 LNHDA, CDR2 SQIVND (reference sequence). V was clipped by 6 bases and J by 4 bases; unmatched bases: 9. The CDR3 sequence is 15 residues long. In DNA, the CDR3 is TGTGCCAGTAGGGTCGGGACAGGGCGTTTCTATGGCTACACCTTC. Residues: CASRVGTGRFYGYTF.

CDR3 nucleotide sequence: TGTGCCAGTAGTGGACTCCTTAGCGAGATCCACGAGACCCAGTACTTC. Translation: CASSGLLSEIHETQYF. The chain is built from TRBV19 and TRBJ2-5; D is possibly TRBD2 (5 bases). Trimming left V 5 bases short and J 5 bases short, with 21 bases between. The CDR3 sequence is 16 residues long. Germline V gene data show CDR1 as LNHDA and CDR2 as SQIVND (reference sequence).

V usage is TRBV2 and J usage is TRBJ2-5; D ambiguous. The CDR3 has 12 residues. V lost 8 bases to trimming and J lost 5 bases, with 12 bases between them. Germline assignment: CDR1 SNHLY and CDR2 FYNNEI. In DNA form, the CDR3 reads TGTGCCAGCGGGATAGGGCCGGAGACCCAGTACTTC. This translates into CASGIGPETQYF.

Many counts were recorded for this clone. The chain is built from TRBV14 and TRBJ2-7; 8 bases match TRBD2. The CDR3 length is 16 residues. The V gene end was trimmed by 1 base and the J gene end by 4 bases; junction bases not matched to a gene: 9. The germline V gene encodes CDR1 SGHDN and CDR2 FVKESK. The chain's CDR3 is CASSQVRSGSGYEQYF. DNA of the CDR3: TGTGCCAGCAGCCAAGTTAGAAGCGGGAGTGGTTACGAGCAGTACTTC.

V usage is TRBV15 and J usage is TRBJ2-1; TRBD2 matches at 7 bases. Germline V gene data show CDR1 as LNHNV and CDR2 as YYDKDF (reference sequence). CDR3 length: 15 amino acids. V trimming: 0 bases; J trimming: 8 bases; junction bases outside the gene matches: 7. The CDR3 spells CATSRDAAGRDEQFF. The CDR3 region has the DNA TGTGCCACCAGCAGAGATGCAGCGGGAAGGGATGAGCAGTTCTTC.

J is TRBJ1-1 and V is TRBV2; tentative D call: TRBD1 (6 bases). With 3 bases removed from V and 5 bases from J, the gap between germline ends came to 13 bases. Germline V gene sequence: CDR1 SNHLY, CDR2 FYNNEI. The CDR3 has 14 amino acids. This chain's CDR3 is CASSDRSGATEAFF. CDR3 nucleotide sequence: TGTGCCAGCAGTGATAGGTCAGGGGCGACTGAAGCTTTCTTT.

The chain joins TRBV5-1 to TRBJ2-2, with D perhaps TRBD1 (5 bases). The CDR3 contains 17 residues. Trimming took off 0 bases at V and 3 bases at J, with 15 bases between the two ends. Germline V lookup: CDR1 SGHRS, CDR2 YFSETQ. In nucleotides, the CDR3 is TGCGCCAGCAGCTTGGGACCAACGACAGCCGACACCGGGGAGCTGTTTTTT. This encodes CASSLGPTTADTGELFF.

The chain uses TRBV7-3 and TRBJ2-1, with 8 bases fitting TRBD2. The V and J ends lost 3 bases and 7 bases, in that order; junction bases with no gene match: 11. In germline, CDR1 is SGHTA, CDR2 FQGTGA. The CDR3 length is 16 residues. The CDR3 DNA reads TGTGCCAGCAGCTTTTACCATAGCGGGAAAGGGAATGAGCAGTTCTTC. This codes for CASSFYHSGKGNEQFF.

V gene TRBV29-1 combines with J gene TRBJ1-2, with 11 bases matching TRBD1. This CDR3 has 14 amino acids. Per the germline V gene, CDR1 is SQVTM and CDR2 is ANQGSEA. Trimming at V came to 6 bases and at J to 8 bases, leaving 11 bases not matched to a gene. CDR3 DNA: TGCAGCGTAATAAAGGGACAGGGGGTAGAGGGCTACACCTTC. This gives the protein CSVIKGQGVEGYTF.

The rearrangement joins TRBV15 to TRBJ1-1; TRBD1 matches 10 bases. Losses at the gene ends were 5 bases for V and 1 base for J; bases not matched to a gene: 10. The CDR3 is 17 amino acids. Germline V lookup: CDR1 LNHNV, CDR2 YYDKDF (reference sequence). The CDR3, as DNA: TGTGCCACCAGCCTGAGACAGGGGGCGCGGGGGAACACTGAAGCTTTCTTT. Amino acid sequence: CATSLRQGARGNTEAFF.

V is TRBV6-5 and J is TRBJ2-1, with D perhaps matching TRBD2 (6 bases). Germline CDR1 MNHEY, CDR2 SVGAGI. Trimming shortened V by 4 bases and J by 0 bases, and 13 bases separated the two germline ends. The CDR3 has 16 residues. CDR3 sequence: CASSSPVADSYNEQFF. CDR3 nucleotides: TGTGCCAGCAGTTCCCCAGTAGCGGACTCCTACAATGAGCAGTTCTTC.

The chain joins TRBV19 to TRBJ2-7; weak D call: TRBD2 (5 bases). CDR1 LNHDA and CDR2 SQIVND come from the germline V gene (reference sequence). CDR3 length equals 12 residues. V was trimmed by 6 bases and J by 3 bases, leaving 9 bases between them. CDR3 sequence reads: CASSPGIYEQYF. Here the CDR3 DNA reads TGTGCCAGTAGCCCCGGGATCTACGAGCAGTACTTC. Full variable domain (missing parts from reference TRBV19 and TRBJ2-7): DGGITQSPKYLFRKEGQNVTLSCEQNLNHDAMYWYRQDPGQGLRLIYYSQIVNDFQKGDIAEGYSVSREKKESFPLTVTSAQKNPTAFYLCASSPGIYEQYFGPGTRLTVT.

The chain joins TRBV11-3 to TRBJ2-3; 7 bases match TRBD2. This CDR3 contains 15 residues. Per the germline V gene, CDR1 is SGHNT and CDR2 is YENEEA. V lost 1 base and J lost 2; bases outside the gene matches: 3. The CDR3 DNA reads as TGTGCCAGCAGCTTAGGGGCGGGAGACACAGATACGCAGTATTTT. Translated: CASSLGAGDTDTQYF.